The 9 T cell receptor beta chains below come from one sample, sequenced in a study of cytomegalovirus exposure and HLA in healthy donors. Profiled with immunoSEQ multiplex PCR; TCRdb holds only in-frame clones, not every one. The table records about 120,000 clones, 75% to 90% of them present only once. The specimen was PBMCs. Receptors were obtained from a man aged 18 to 29 in good health and CMV-seropositive.

V gene TRBV9 combines with J gene TRBJ2-7; TRBD2 might be the D (6 bases). V was cut by 0 bases and J by 3 bases, with 13 bases left in between. Germline V gene data show CDR1 as SGDLS and CDR2 as YYNGEE. CDR3 length: 15 amino acids. CDR3 nucleotide sequence: TGTGCCAGCAGCGTAGGGCCGGACGGGGGCTACGAGCAGTACTTC. As protein: CASSVGPDGGYEQYF.

The chain couples TRBV9 to TRBJ2-5; TRBD1 aligns across 11 bases. Germline V lookup: CDR1 SGDLS, CDR2 YYNGEE. The V and J ends lost 4 bases and 2 bases, in that order; junction bases with no gene match: 10. There are 17 residues in the CDR3. The CDR3 region is CASSMTSGTGGQETQYF. The DNA of the CDR3 is TGTGCCAGCAGCATGACCTCCGGGACAGGGGGTCAAGAGACCCAGTACTTC.

This rearrangement joins TRBV4-1 to TRBJ1-1; TRBD1 is a possible D gene (6 bases). V shed 1 base and J shed 1 base, with 16 bases lying between them. Germline loops: CDR1 MGHRA, CDR2 YSYEKL. The CDR3 sequence is 17 residues long. The CDR3 DNA sequence: TGCGCCAGCAGCCAAGGGGGACATACAGTTCCGAACACTGAAGCTTTCTTT. It translates to CASSQGGHTVPNTEAFF.

J is TRBJ2-6 and V is TRBV7-9; TRBD2 is a possible D gene (5 bases). Germline CDR1 and CDR2: SEHNR and FQNEAQ (reference sequence). The CDR3 is 16 residues long. V was shortened by 1 base and J by 0 bases, with 7 bases between the two germline ends. The CDR3 reads CASSLGRSSGANVLTF. The CDR3 coding sequence is TGTGCCAGCAGCTTAGGGAGGAGCTCTGGGGCCAACGTCCTGACTTTC.

The V call is TRBV7-2, the J call TRBJ2-7; 7 bases are shared with TRBD1. Germline V gene data show CDR1 as SGHTA and CDR2 as FQGNSA. This CDR3 contains 16 residues. With V trimmed by 5 bases and J by 4 bases, 14 bases remained unmatched. Here the CDR3 reads CASSPPTGQSTYEQYF. The CDR3, as DNA: TGTGCCAGCAGCCCACCGACGGGACAGAGTACGTACGAGCAGTACTTC.

This chain joins TRBV6-5 and TRBJ1-1; D ambiguous. The CDR3 runs 14 residues. V lost 5 bases and J lost 10, with 20 bases in between. The germline gives CDR1 MNHEY, CDR2 SVGAGI. The chain's CDR3 is CASSGRVERAGAFF. DNA for the CDR3: TGTGCCAGCAGTGGGAGGGTAGAACGGGCTGGAGCTTTCTTT.

V and J are TRBV6-6 and TRBJ2-7, with TRBD2 as a possible D gene (6 bases). This CDR3 region has 14 residues. Trimming took off 5 bases at V and 2 bases at J, with 13 bases between the two ends. The germline V gene encodes CDR1 MNHNY and CDR2 SVGAGI (reference sequence). The CDR3 region is CASSHPGLTYEQYF. CDR3 DNA: TGTGCCAGCAGTCACCCGGGACTTACCTACGAGCAGTACTTC.

This clone was detected only a few times. V usage is TRBV25-1 and J usage is TRBJ2-7, with no clear D. Trimming removed 4 bases at V and 4 bases at J, with 11 bases between. The CDR3 extends over 13 amino acids. Looked up from germline, CDR1 is MGHDK and CDR2 is SYGVNS. The CDR3, as DNA: TGTGCCAGCAGTGCCCAAGATGAGTACGAGCAGTACTTC. Its protein product is CASSAQDEYEQYF.

This clone was counted a single time. The chain is built from TRBV2 and TRBJ1-5; tentative D call: TRBD1 (6 bases). From germline, CDR1 is SNHLY and CDR2 FYNNEI. V gave up 1 base and J gave up 0 bases, with 16 bases separating them. This CDR3 has 18 residues. The CDR3 region has the DNA TGTGCCAGCAGTGAAGTCGGACAGCCACGATATAGCAATCAGCCCCAGCATTTT. Its translation: CASSEVGQPRYSNQPQHF.